The 30 T cell receptor beta chains below all came from one sample that was sequenced in a study of blood T cell repertoires in COVID-19. Only in-frame clones appear in the TCRdb table, and some are missing; sequencing was by immunoSEQ multiplex PCR. The sample lists about 250,000 clones, around 88% seen once, with 1.3% to 1.5% in the top ten. The sample taken for sequencing was peripheral blood. The receptor source for this set is a man of 80 years or more with acute or convalescent COVID-19.

The chain recombines TRBV7-2 with TRBJ2-3, with D perhaps matching TRBD2 (6 bases). CDR1 and CDR2 (germline): SGHTA, FQGNSA. The CDR3 loop spans 15 amino acids. V dropped 4 bases and J dropped 1 base, with 12 bases sitting between them. The CDR3 protein is CASSWGVGGTDTQYF. DNA for the CDR3: TGTGCCAGCAGCTGGGGGGTAGGGGGCACAGATACGCAGTATTTT.

The genes are TRBV5-1 and TRBJ2-2, with 9 positions matching TRBD1. This CDR3 has 16 residues. Per germline, CDR1 SGHRS and CDR2 YFSETQ. V was clipped by 5 bases and J by 5 bases; unmatched bases: 10. The CDR3 DNA reads as TGCGCCAGCAGTATGTCCGGGACAGGGTTGACCGGGGAGCTGTTTTTT. Amino acids: CASSMSGTGLTGELFF.

The chain recombines TRBV7-2 with TRBJ1-2; D remains unclear. Germline assignment: CDR1 SGHTA and CDR2 FQGNSA. V shed 3 bases and J shed 0 bases, with 14 bases lying between them. CDR3 size: 16 residues. The CDR3 DNA reads as TGTGCCAGCAGCTTGGGCAGTGGATTTTCTAACTATGGCTACACCTTC. Translating it yields CASSLGSGFSNYGYTF.

The sample holds one count of this clone. The gene calls are TRBV6-4 and TRBJ1-6, with D tentatively TRBD1 (6 bases). Germline CDR1 is MRHNA and CDR2 is SNTAGT. This CDR3 has 17 residues. Trimming took off 10 bases at V and 0 bases at J, with 19 bases between the two ends. As DNA, the CDR3 is TGTGCCAATTCAGGGGCTCAATCCAGCTCCTATAATTCACCCCTCCACTTT. This sequence encodes CANSGAQSSSYNSPLHF.

The chain combines TRBV19 with TRBJ2-1; TRBD2 aligns across 13 bases. Germline assignment: CDR1 LNHDA and CDR2 SQIVND (reference sequence). V trimming: 3 bases; J trimming: 12 bases; junction bases outside the gene matches: 8. The CDR3 has 15 amino acids. CDR3 sequence reads: CASSIRLAGGEGQFF. The CDR3 region has the DNA TGTGCCAGTAGTATTAGACTAGCGGGGGGTGAGGGGCAGTTCTTC.

Written as DNA, the CDR3 is TGTGCCAGCAGGTCAGGGGGTGGCTTCTACGAGCAGTACTTC. Translation: CASRSGGGFYEQYF. The rearrangement links TRBV27 to TRBJ2-7; 7 positions agree with TRBD1. The CDR3 is 14 residues long. Germline V gene data show CDR1 as MNHEY and CDR2 as SMNVEV (reference sequence). J gave up 3 bases and V 6 bases, and 8 bases lay outside the gene matches.

J is TRBJ2-7 and V is TRBV5-1; D might be TRBD1 (6 bases). The germline V gene has CDR1 SGHRS and CDR2 YFSETQ. V was pared by 7 bases and J by 5 bases, with 25 bases between. This CDR3 has 16 residues. CDR3 amino acids: CASLLTPSGTRNEQYF. CDR3 in DNA: TGCGCCAGCCTCCTGACCCCGTCGGGGACAAGAAACGAGCAGTACTTC.

This clone was recorded once. The CDR3 region is CASSAGDSGNTIYF. CDR3 DNA sequence: TGCGCCAGCAGCGCAGGGGACTCTGGAAACACCATATATTTT. This chain links TRBV5-1 with TRBJ1-3, with D possibly being TRBD1 (6 bases). The germline V gene has CDR1 SGHRS and CDR2 YFSETQ. The germline V and J ends were trimmed by 4 bases and 0 bases, with 8 bases remaining between them. The CDR3 covers 14 residues.

The chain is built from TRBV29-1 and TRBJ2-5; a possible D gene is TRBD2 (6 bases). This CDR3 comprises 13 residues. Germline V gene sequence: CDR1 SQVTM, CDR2 ANQGSEA. Trimming took 7 bases from V and 7 from J, leaving 19 bases between them. In DNA form, the CDR3 reads TGCAGCGCTACCCGGGGGATGGAAGGGACCCAGTACTTC. Protein sequence: CSATRGMEGTQYF.

This chain uses TRBV3-1 (or the pseudogene TRBV3-2) with TRBJ2-5; no clear D gene. Per the germline V gene, CDR1 is LGHDT and CDR2 is YNNKEL (reference sequence). This CDR3 comprises 15 residues. V was clipped by 4 bases and J by 3 bases, with 15 bases between them. For the CDR3, the DNA is TGTGCCAGCAGCCTGCGAAAAGCGAGGAAAGAGACCCAGTACTTC. As protein: CASSLRKARKETQYF.

This clone has only a few counts. Other DNA sequences in the same sample also yield this CDR3. The chain has TRBV18 and TRBJ2-5, with D uncertain. This CDR3 has 12 residues. From germline, CDR1 is KGHSH and CDR2 LQKENI. Deletions cut 3 bases from V and 3 bases from J, with 5 bases between. CDR3: CASSPSKETQYF. DNA for the CDR3: TGTGCCAGCTCACCTTCCAAAGAGACCCAGTACTTC. Full variable domain (rest looked up from reference TRBV18 and TRBJ2-5): NAGVMQNPRHLVRRRGQEARLRCSPMKGHSHVYWYRQLPEEGLKFMVYLQKENIIDESGMPKERFSAEFPKEGPSILRIQQVVRGDSAAYFCASSPSKETQYFGPGTRLLVL.

This chain connects TRBV6-6 to TRBJ2-5, with TRBD1 identical over 8 bases. The CDR3 contains 14 residues. V was clipped by 2 bases and J by 4 bases; unmatched bases: 3. The germline gives CDR1 MNHNY, CDR2 SVGAGI (reference sequence). The CDR3 sequence: CASSYPGQGETQYF. The CDR3 region has the DNA TGTGCCAGCAGTTACCCCGGACAGGGAGAGACCCAGTACTTC.

This clone showed up just a few times. The genes are TRBV19 and TRBJ2-3; 10 nucleotides match TRBD2. The CDR3 length is 14 residues. V shed 8 bases and J 1 base; nucleotides not matched to a gene: 3. Germline V gives CDR1 LNHDA, CDR2 SQIVND (reference sequence). CDR3 DNA sequence: TGTGCCAGTTCCGGACTAGCGGGCACAGATACGCAGTATTTT. Its translation is CASSGLAGTDTQYF.

This clone was detected once. The genes are TRBV18 and TRBJ2-5, with a tentative D call TRBD1 (6 bases). Looked up from germline, CDR1 is KGHSH and CDR2 is LQKENI. This CDR3 spans 15 amino acids. Trimming removed 5 bases from V and 4 bases from J, with 17 bases in between. The CDR3 region is CASSYTGTSGETQYF. The CDR3 region has the DNA TGTGCCAGCTCATATACAGGGACCTCTGGAGAGACCCAGTACTTC.

V and J are TRBV6-2 or TRBV6-3 and TRBJ2-7, with 8 bases matching TRBD2. The CDR3 runs 15 residues. Losses at the gene ends were 4 bases for V and 3 bases for J; bases not matched to a gene: 8. Germline CDR1 is MNHEY and CDR2 is SVGEGT. The CDR3 spells CASSLPGSGDYEQYF. Here the CDR3 DNA reads TGTGCCAGCAGTTTGCCGGGTAGCGGGGACTACGAGCAGTACTTC.

The chain combines TRBV5-1 with TRBJ2-1; 8 bases agree with TRBD2. The CDR3 spans 16 residues. Per the germline V gene, CDR1 is SGHRS and CDR2 is YFSETQ. V lost 2 bases and J lost 7; bases outside the gene matches: 11. CDR3 loop: CASSLRVTSEGNEQFF. The CDR3 nucleotides read TGCGCCAGCAGCTTACGAGTGACTAGCGAGGGGAATGAGCAGTTCTTC.

V gene TRBV2 combines with J gene TRBJ1-4, with D possibly matching TRBD1 (5 bases). CDR3 size: 13 residues. Trimming pared 5 bases from V and 7 bases from J, leaving 11 bases between. Germline V gene sequence: CDR1 SNHLY, CDR2 FYNNEI. The CDR3: CASSPGGVEKLFF. The CDR3 nucleotides are TGTGCCAGCAGTCCCGGGGGGGTTGAAAAACTGTTTTTT.

The V gene is TRBV11-1, the J gene TRBJ2-1; 10 bases are shared with TRBD1. The CDR3 runs to 15 residues. Germline CDR1 reads SGHAT; CDR2 reads FQDESV (reference sequence). Germline trimming cut 5 bases from V and 4 bases from J; bases unmatched to any gene: 5. The CDR3 nucleotides read TGTGCCAGCAGCATCGACAGGGGGCGTTACAATGAGCAGTTCTTC. Translation gives CASSIDRGRYNEQFF.

V is TRBV7-8 and J is TRBJ1-1, with D perhaps matching TRBD1 (5 bases). V was clipped by 2 bases and J by 0 bases, with 7 bases between them. The CDR3 runs 14 residues. Germline V lookup: CDR1 SGHVS, CDR2 FQNEAQ. The CDR3 bases are TGTGCCAGCAGCTTACTAGGGGTGAACACTGAAGCTTTCTTT. Translating it yields CASSLLGVNTEAFF.

The J gene is TRBJ1-2, the V gene TRBV7-9; 7 nucleotides agree with TRBD1. This CDR3 spans 14 amino acids. Trimming removed 5 bases from V and 4 bases from J; junction bases left unmatched: 7. Germline assignment: CDR1 SEHNR and CDR2 FQNEAQ (reference sequence). Written as DNA, the CDR3 is TGTGCCAGCAGCCCCCACAGGGGCGGCTATGGCTACACCTTC. As protein: CASSPHRGGYGYTF.

The V and J genes are TRBV11-1 and TRBJ1-2, with TRBD1 matching over 8 bases. Trimming at V came to 5 bases and at J to 4 bases, leaving 12 bases not matched to a gene. This CDR3 spans 16 amino acids. CDR1 and CDR2 (germline): SGHAT, FQDESV (reference sequence). The CDR3 sequence is CASSQDRGGGAYGYTF. The CDR3 DNA reads TGTGCCAGCAGCCAAGACAGGGGCGGGGGTGCCTATGGCTACACCTTC.

This rearrangement joins TRBV25-1 to TRBJ1-1; D is ambiguous. CDR1 and CDR2 (germline): MGHDK, SYGVNS. CDR3 length: 14 residues. Trimming shortened V by 1 base and J by 4 bases, and 10 bases separated the two germline ends. CDR3 loop: CASSEFGVGTEAFF. CDR3 coding DNA: TGTGCCAGCAGTGAATTCGGGGTAGGCACTGAAGCTTTCTTT.

This chain links TRBV7-9 with TRBJ1-1; 9 nucleotides match TRBD1. Germline lookup yields CDR1 SEHNR and CDR2 FQNEAQ (reference sequence). V shed 0 bases and J 7 bases; nucleotides not matched to a gene: 3. CDR3 length: 14 residues. DNA of the CDR3: TGTGCCAGCAGCTTAGCGACAGGGGGGTATGAAGCTTTCTTT. Its protein product is CASSLATGGYEAFF.

This chain joins TRBV7-9 and TRBJ2-3; D is perhaps TRBD2 (5 bases). Germline CDR1 and CDR2: SEHNR and FQNEAQ (reference sequence). V shed 5 bases and J shed 9 bases, with 9 bases lying between them. The CDR3 consists of 11 residues. CDR3 in DNA: TGTGCCAGCAGCCCTCGGGGAACGCAGTATTTT. Translated, it gives CASSPRGTQYF. The variable domain in full, with the rest retrieved from reference TRBV7-9 and TRBJ2-3, is DTGVSQNPRHKITKRGQNVTFRCDPISEHNRLYWYRQTLGQGPEFLTYFQNEAQLEKSRLLSDRFSAERPKGSFSTLEIQRTEQGDSAMYLCASSPRGTQYFGPGTRLTVL.

This clone was counted a single time. The rearrangement links TRBV27 to TRBJ2-7; TRBD2 matches at 13 bases. The CDR3 sequence is 15 residues long. Trimming cost V 6 bases and J 5 bases; bases outside gene matches: 7. The germline CDR1 and CDR2 sequences are MNHEY and SMNVEV (reference sequence). CDR3 sequence: CASSRGLAGVHEQYF. CDR3 nucleotides: TGTGCCAGCAGCCGCGGACTAGCGGGAGTCCACGAGCAGTACTTC.

The V and J genes are TRBV5-1 and TRBJ1-5, with 9 bases fitting TRBD1. The germline CDR1 and CDR2 sequences are SGHRS and YFSETQ. The J segment lost 3 bases and the V segment lost 3 bases, leaving 4 bases of the junction unmatched. CDR3 length equals 15 residues. In DNA, the CDR3 is TGCGCCAGCAGCTCCGGGACAGGGATCAATCAGCCCCAGCATTTT. Translated, it gives CASSSGTGINQPQHF.

The chain joins TRBV9 to TRBJ1-4; perhaps TRBD1 as D (6 bases). With 4 bases removed from V and 8 bases from J, the gap between germline ends came to 15 bases. The length of the CDR3 is 14 residues. Germline CDR1 is SGDLS and CDR2 is YYNGEE. The CDR3 region is CASSLLGAQEKLFF. Written as DNA, the CDR3 is TGTGCCAGCAGCCTTCTGGGGGCTCAGGAAAAACTGTTTTTT.

This clone was recorded a few times. The chain combines TRBV28 with TRBJ2-7; possible D gene TRBD1, 5 bases. The CDR3 is 12 amino acids. Trimming shortened V by 7 bases and J by 4 bases, and 11 bases separated the two germline ends. From germline, CDR1 is MDHEN and CDR2 SYDVKM. CDR3 bases: TGTGCCAGCACGCGACAGTCTTACGAGCAGTACTTC. As protein: CASTRQSYEQYF.

The rearrangement joins TRBV7-9 to TRBJ1-1; TRBD1 aligns across 7 bases. J lost 5 bases, V lost 3 bases, and 6 bases had no gene match. CDR1 is SEHNR and CDR2 is FQNEAQ in the germline V gene (reference sequence). The CDR3 loop spans 14 amino acids. The CDR3 sequence is CASSFDRDGTEAFF. The CDR3 bases are TGTGCCAGCAGCTTTGACAGGGATGGAACTGAAGCTTTCTTT.

The chain joins TRBV6-6 to TRBJ2-1; D may be TRBD2 (6 bases). This CDR3 has 11 amino acids. V was shortened by 8 bases and J by 10 bases, with 12 bases between the two germline ends. Germline CDR1 reads MNHNY; CDR2 reads SVGAGI (reference sequence). CDR3: CASLIGGEQFF. As DNA, the CDR3 is TGTGCCAGCTTAATCGGAGGGGAGCAGTTCTTC.